The 29 T cell receptor beta chains below all came from one sample that was sequenced in a study of T cells in Graves' hyperthyroidism and ophthalmopathy (dated by TCRdb to the late 2010s). The method behind the library was multiplex PCR. Sequencing took place on an Illumina HiSeq 2000. Amplification of TCR beta CDR3 regions was carried out from RNA transcripts. For the first round of RT-PCR on the TCR CDR3, the HTBI primer set was used together with the Qiagen OneStep RT-PCR kit. In TCRdb, the public reads were trimmed at Q25 with fastp and aligned with MiXCR, with productive beta chains retained. Each entry is one CDR3 protein sequence, shown with its most common DNA and genes. This sample comprises 500,000 to 600,000 distinct CDR3 sequences, 35% to 50% of them detected only once. The ten largest clones capture around 44% of the sample. The sequenced sample consisted of peripheral blood or thyroid tissue (not recorded which). These receptors all come from an adult woman with Graves' disease, either hyperthyroidism or ophthalmopathy (not recorded which).

The rearrangement joins TRBV5-1 to TRBJ2-7, with D tentatively TRBD1 (6 bases). V was trimmed by 3 bases and J by 6 bases, leaving 16 bases between them. Germline-derived CDR1 and CDR2 are SGHRS and YFSETQ. This CDR3 region has 14 residues. The DNA for the CDR3 is TGCGCCAGCAGCTCAGGGGCTGGTTCGGTCGAGCAGTACTTC. This gives the protein CASSSGAGSVEQYF. Based on the CDR3 plus reference TRBV5-1 and TRBJ2-7, the full variable domain is KAGVTQTPRYLIKTRGQQVTLSCSPISGHRSVSWYQQTPGQGLQFLFEYFSETQRNKGNFPGRFSGRQFSNSRSEMNVSTLELGDSALYLCASSSGAGSVEQYFGPGTRLTVT.

The chain links TRBV7-2 to TRBJ2-2, with 9 nucleotides matching TRBD2. The CDR3 runs to 14 residues. J gave up 7 bases and V 4 bases, and 4 bases lay outside the gene matches. The germline CDR1 and CDR2 sequences are SGHTA and FQGNSA. CDR3 residues: CASSSEREDGELFF. The DNA of the CDR3 is TGTGCCAGCAGCTCCGAGCGGGAGGACGGGGAGCTGTTTTTT.

Comments on this clonotype: A junction end diverges from the germline sequence, so it may reflect a read error. The gene calls are TRBV7-2 and TRBJ2-6; 9 nucleotides line up with TRBD1. The CDR3 covers 14 residues. CDR1 and CDR2 (germline): SGHTA, FQGNSA. The CDR3 sequence is CASSLVGTGRTEAF. The CDR3 DNA sequence: TGTGCCAGCAGCTTAGTGGGGACAGGGCGGACTGAAGCTTTC.

The rearrangement links TRBV10-3 to TRBJ1-5; no clear D. This CDR3 has 12 amino acids. Between the trimmed V and J ends, which lost 3 bases and 6 bases, there was a span of 6 bases. Germline assignment: CDR1 ENHRY and CDR2 SYGVKD. CDR3 DNA: TGTGCCATCAGTGAAATGAGTCAGCCCCAGCATTTT. It specifies CAISEMSQPQHF.

This clonotype was picked up one time. The chain links TRBV14 to TRBJ1-1; D gene ambiguous. Germline-derived CDR1 and CDR2 are SGHDN and FVKESK. V gave up 3 bases and J gave up 2 bases, with 10 bases separating them. This CDR3 is 14 amino acids long. CDR3 amino acids: CASSHLGLNTEAFF. DNA for the CDR3: TGTGCCAGCAGCCATTTAGGGTTAAACACTGAAGCTTTCTTT.

The chain carries TRBV7-9 and TRBJ1-2; TRBD1 matches at 7 bases. The ends lost 4 bases at V and 8 bases at J; junction bases unmatched: 10. Germline CDR1 reads SEHNR; CDR2 reads FQNEAQ (reference sequence). The CDR3 extends over 14 amino acids. Here the CDR3 reads CASSSTGTSEGYTF. CDR3 in DNA: TGTGCCAGCAGCTCGACAGGGACAAGCGAAGGCTACACCTTC. Variable domain in full (rest from reference TRBV7-9 and TRBJ1-2): DTGVSQNPRHKITKRGQNVTFRCDPISEHNRLYWYRQTLGQGPEFLTYFQNEAQLEKSRLLSDRFSAERPKGSFSTLEIQRTEQGDSAMYLCASSSTGTSEGYTFGSGTRLTVV.

V and J are TRBV10-3 and TRBJ1-2, with TRBD1 identical over 10 bases. The CDR3 consists of 15 residues. Germline CDR1 is ENHRY and CDR2 is SYGVKD. J lost 4 bases, V lost 5 bases, and 7 bases had no gene match. DNA of the CDR3: TGTGCCATCAGTTCCTGGGACAGGGGTCCCTATGGCTACACCTTC. Residues: CAISSWDRGPYGYTF.

The chain joins TRBV2 to TRBJ1-1, with D possibly matching TRBD1 (6 bases). Germline CDR1 is SNHLY and CDR2 is FYNNEI. The V and J ends lost 6 bases and 4 bases respectively, with 12 bases between them. The CDR3 is 13 amino acids. CDR3: CASSAQGLTEAFF. Here the CDR3 DNA reads TGTGCCAGCAGCGCCCAGGGGCTCACTGAAGCTTTCTTT.

CDR3 sequence: CSARDNQGVGNTEAFF. The DNA of the CDR3 is TGCAGTGCTAGAGATAATCAGGGGGTAGGGAACACTGAAGCTTTCTTT. The chain recombines TRBV20-1 with TRBJ1-1; 7 bases fit TRBD1. CDR1 and CDR2 from the germline V gene are DFQATT and SNEGSKA (reference sequence). This CDR3 spans 16 amino acids. The J segment lost 1 base and the V segment lost 0 bases, leaving 8 bases of the junction unmatched.

In its sample, this clonotype was seen many times. The chain carries TRBV19 and TRBJ1-4, with TRBD1 matching over 7 bases. The germline V gene encodes CDR1 LNHDA and CDR2 SQIVND (reference sequence). This CDR3 comprises 15 residues. Germline trimming cut 1 base from V and 3 bases from J; bases unmatched to any gene: 2. CDR3 coding DNA: TGTGCCAGTAGTATAGCCGGGACAGCTAATGAAAAACTGTTTTTT. The encoded protein is CASSIAGTANEKLFF. The variable domain in full, with the rest retrieved from reference TRBV19 and TRBJ1-4, is DGGITQSPKYLFRKEGQNVTLSCEQNLNHDAMYWYRQDPGQGLRLIYYSQIVNDFQKGDIAEGYSVSREKKESFPLTVTSAQKNPTAFYLCASSIAGTANEKLFFGSGTQLSVL.

The CDR3 protein is CASSLLGKRSDGYTF. The CDR3 region has the DNA TGTGCCAGCAGCCTTCTTGGGAAGCGGAGCGATGGCTACACCTTC. V gene TRBV9 combines with J gene TRBJ1-2; D is ambiguous. Trimming took off 4 bases at V and 6 bases at J, with 19 bases between the two ends. The CDR3 totals 15 residues. CDR1 SGDLS and CDR2 YYNGEE come from the germline V gene.

The chain is built from TRBV29-1 and TRBJ1-5, with D possibly being TRBD1 (5 bases). This CDR3 comprises 13 residues. CDR1 SQVTM and CDR2 ANQGSEA come from the germline V gene. V dropped 4 bases and J dropped 4 bases, with 11 bases sitting between them. This CDR3 is CSVVGGWNQPQHF. Written as DNA, the CDR3 is TGCAGCGTTGTCGGGGGGTGGAATCAGCCCCAGCATTTT.

This clonotype was seen at least ten times. V gene TRBV20-1 combines with J gene TRBJ2-6; D not resolved. V shed 3 bases and J shed 0 bases, with 12 bases lying between them. This CDR3 is 16 amino acids long. Germline CDR1 DFQATT, CDR2 SNEGSKA (reference sequence). For the CDR3, the DNA is TGCAGTGCTAGTCAAATGGTAGACTCTGGGGCCAACGTCCTGACTTTC. Translated, it gives CSASQMVDSGANVLTF.

The chain employs TRBV2 and TRBJ1-4; the D gene is possibly TRBD1 (6 bases). Germline V gives CDR1 SNHLY, CDR2 FYNNEI. V was trimmed by 2 bases and J by 0 bases, leaving 10 bases between them. The CDR3 totals 16 residues. CDR3 coding DNA: TGTGCCAGCAGTGAACGTGGGACACCAACTAATGAAAAACTGTTTTTT. Its protein is CASSERGTPTNEKLFF.

The chain employs TRBV5-6 and TRBJ1-5, with 8 bases fitting TRBD1. Germline-derived CDR1 and CDR2 are SGHDT and YYEEEE. J lost 5 bases, V lost 5 bases, and 9 bases had no gene match. The CDR3 length is 15 residues. The CDR3 region is CASRLIYRGYQPQHF. In DNA form, the CDR3 reads TGTGCCAGCAGACTTATTTACAGGGGGTATCAGCCCCAGCATTTT.

J is TRBJ2-2 and V is TRBV20-1; perhaps TRBD1 as D (5 bases). Germline CDR1 is DFQATT and CDR2 is SNEGSKA (reference sequence). V lost 4 bases, J lost 8 bases, and 8 bases lay in between. This CDR3 comprises 11 residues. The CDR3 here is CSAKWTGELFF. The CDR3 nucleotides are TGCAGTGCTAAGTGGACAGGGGAGCTGTTTTTT.

The chain uses TRBV7-2 and TRBJ2-2; possibly TRBD1 for D (5 bases). Germline V gives CDR1 SGHTA, CDR2 FQGNSA. The CDR3 consists of 12 residues. V lost 1 base and J lost 13, with 10 bases in between. CDR3 in amino acids: CASSLGHQGLFF. CDR3 coding DNA: TGTGCCAGCAGCTTAGGACATCAGGGGCTGTTTTTT. The full variable domain, with the rest looked up from reference TRBV7-2 and TRBJ2-2, is GAGVSQSPSNKVTEKGKDVELRCDPISGHTALYWYRQSLGQGLEFLIYFQGNSAPDKSGLPSDRFSAERTGGSVSTLTIQRTQQEDSAVYLCASSLGHQGLFFGEGSRLTVL.

The V and J genes are TRBV10-3 and TRBJ2-7; 8 bases fit TRBD2. V shed 2 bases, J shed 3 bases, and the junction held 3 bases outside the gene matches. This CDR3 contains 14 residues. Germline loops: CDR1 ENHRY, CDR2 SYGVKD. The CDR3 here is CAISERLAGYEQYF. The CDR3 DNA is TGTGCCATCAGTGAGAGGCTAGCGGGCTACGAGCAGTACTTC.

The V and J genes are TRBV2 and TRBJ1-1; D gene uncertain. Per the germline V gene, CDR1 is SNHLY and CDR2 is FYNNEI. V was shortened by 7 bases and J by 5 bases, with 11 bases between the two germline ends. This CDR3 contains 12 residues. The CDR3 loop is CASKVRWTEAFF. The DNA of the CDR3 is TGTGCCAGCAAAGTTCGGTGGACTGAAGCTTTCTTT.

The chain combines TRBV20-1 with TRBJ1-2, with a weak D call TRBD1 (6 bases). The CDR3 covers 16 residues. The V gene lost 3 bases and the J gene lost 1 base, with 18 bases spanning the gap. Germline-derived CDR1 and CDR2 are DFQATT and SNEGSKA (reference sequence). The DNA for the CDR3 is TGCAGTGCTAGTTGGTACCCCAGAGGGGGTAACTATGGCTACACCTTC. This codes for CSASWYPRGGNYGYTF.

A few counts support this clonotype. CDR3 residues: CASSEWGQSNTEAFF. CDR3 DNA: TGTGCCAGCAGTGAATGGGGTCAGTCGAACACTGAAGCTTTCTTT. The chain carries TRBV2 and TRBJ1-1; the D is unclear. Per germline, CDR1 SNHLY and CDR2 FYNNEI. Trimming cost V 2 bases and J 1 base, with 11 bases left between them. CDR3 length: 15 amino acids.

Ten or more counts support this clonotype. At one boundary the junction diverges from the germline segment, which might be a read error. The CDR3 coding sequence is TGTGCTAGCAGCTTAGGGCTGCAAGAGACCCAGTACTTC. Its translation is CASSLGLQETQYF. J is TRBJ2-5 and V is TRBV7-7; D unclear. The CDR3 consists of 13 residues. Germline V gene sequence: CDR1 SSHAT, CDR2 FNYEAQ (reference sequence). The whole variable domain, filled in from reference TRBV7-7 and TRBJ2-5, reads GAGVSQSPRYKVTKRGQDVTLRCDPISSHATLYWYQQALGQGPEFLTYFNYEAQPDKSGLPSDRFSAERPEGSISTLTIQRTEQRDSAMYRCASSLGLQETQYFGPGTRLLVL.

The chain joins TRBV7-9 to TRBJ2-7, with D possibly TRBD1 on 7 matching bases. Per germline, CDR1 SEHNR and CDR2 FQNEAQ (reference sequence). V lost 7 bases and J 3 bases, leaving 19 bases between the germline ends. The CDR3 sequence is 15 residues long. This chain's CDR3 is CASKNRARGDYEQYF. CDR3 bases: TGTGCCAGCAAAAACCGCGCCAGGGGGGACTACGAGCAGTACTTC.

This clonotype was picked up a small number of times. This chain uses TRBV2 with TRBJ1-5, with D perhaps matching TRBD1 (6 bases). In germline, CDR1 is SNHLY, CDR2 FYNNEI. V was clipped by 4 bases and J by 5 bases, with 15 bases between them. The CDR3 runs to 15 residues. CDR3 nucleotides: TGTGCCAGCAGTGGACAGGCCGCGGGAGATCAGCCCCAGCATTTT. Its protein product is CASSGQAAGDQPQHF. The whole variable domain, filled in from reference TRBV2 and TRBJ1-5, reads EPEVTQTPSHQVTQMGQEVILRCVPISNHLYFYWYRQILGQKVEFLVSFYNNEISEKSEIFDDQFSVERPDGSNFTLKIRSTKLEDSAMYFCASSGQAAGDQPQHFGDGTRLSIL.

This chain uses TRBV6-1 with TRBJ1-5; D remains unclear. Germline loops: CDR1 MNHNS, CDR2 SASEGT. With 10 bases removed from V and 2 bases from J, the gap between germline ends came to 21 bases. The CDR3 has 16 amino acids. CDR3 loop: CATYKGSDDGNQPQHF. CDR3 sequence (DNA): TGTGCCACCTATAAGGGCAGTGATGACGGCAATCAGCCCCAGCATTTT.

This clonotype was counted ten times or more. This rearrangement joins TRBV5-1 to TRBJ1-2; 9 bases agree with TRBD1. Germline CDR1 reads SGHRS; CDR2 reads YFSETQ. CDR3 size: 14 residues. J lost 8 bases, V lost 3 bases, and 8 bases had no gene match. The CDR3 here is CASSSGTGQGGYTF. The CDR3, as DNA: TGCGCCAGCAGCTCCGGGACAGGGCAAGGAGGCTACACCTTC. The whole variable domain, remainder taken from reference TRBV5-1 and TRBJ1-2, is KAGVTQTPRYLIKTRGQQVTLSCSPISGHRSVSWYQQTPGQGLQFLFEYFSETQRNKGNFPGRFSGRQFSNSRSEMNVSTLELGDSALYLCASSSGTGQGGYTFGSGTRLTVV.

This clonotype was seen a few times. This rearrangement joins TRBV11-2 to TRBJ2-2, with no clear D. Germline values: CDR1 SGHAT, CDR2 FQNNGV. V was shortened by 5 bases and J by 0 bases, with 7 bases between the two germline ends. The length of the CDR3 is 14 residues. CDR3 loop: CASSQDPNTGELFF. The CDR3 DNA is TGTGCCAGCAGCCAGGACCCGAACACCGGGGAGCTGTTTTTT.

The chain couples TRBV29-1 to TRBJ1-3, with D possibly TRBD1 on 5 matching bases. From germline, CDR1 is SQVTM and CDR2 ANQGSEA. This CDR3 has 11 residues. V was shortened by 7 bases and J by 8 bases, with 12 bases between the two germline ends. The CDR3 spells CSAQGSYTIYF. For the CDR3, the DNA is TGCAGCGCCCAGGGCAGTTACACCATATATTTT.

The chain combines TRBV5-1 with TRBJ2-7, with a tentative D call TRBD2 (6 bases). The CDR3 sequence is 14 residues long. Germline assignment: CDR1 SGHRS and CDR2 YFSETQ. Trimming took off 2 bases at V and 2 bases at J, with 11 bases between the two ends. The CDR3 DNA follows: TGCGCCAGCAGCTTACGGGGGACCACCTACGAGCAGTACTTC. This sequence encodes CASSLRGTTYEQYF.